This T cell receptor beta chain was identified during a study of cytomegalovirus exposure and HLA in healthy donors. The study's findings and limits: The finding came from a later analysis; first-cohort TCR clusters tended to co-occur in the roughly 110 validation repertoires. In vitro assays verified that three CMV-associated chains recognized CMV antigens specifically. The study put about 180 TCR beta chains on its list as cytomegalovirus-associated.

Repertoires were generated with immunoSEQ multiplex PCR, while TCRdb's copy carries only in-frame clones and drops some. The profile covers about 220,000 clones, with approximately 87% appearing a single time and 2.6% taken by the ten largest. The CDR3 runs 13 residues. Per the germline V gene, CDR1 is MDHEN and CDR2 is SYDVKM. Trimming removed 3 bases at V and 6 bases at J, with 9 bases between. The validation cohort, a group of more than 100 subjects, included the donors and was separate from the approximately 700-subject first cohort. This clone has only one observation. As yet, its antigen is unknown.

The genes are TRBV28 and TRBJ1-5, with a possible D match to TRBD1 (6 bases). Specimen: PBMCs. The sequence was collected from a man between 18 and 35 years old in good health and CMV-seronegative. The CDR3 here is CASSFPGVQPQHF. CDR3 sequence (DNA): TGTGCCAGCAGTTTTCCAGGGGTTCAGCCCCAGCATTTT.